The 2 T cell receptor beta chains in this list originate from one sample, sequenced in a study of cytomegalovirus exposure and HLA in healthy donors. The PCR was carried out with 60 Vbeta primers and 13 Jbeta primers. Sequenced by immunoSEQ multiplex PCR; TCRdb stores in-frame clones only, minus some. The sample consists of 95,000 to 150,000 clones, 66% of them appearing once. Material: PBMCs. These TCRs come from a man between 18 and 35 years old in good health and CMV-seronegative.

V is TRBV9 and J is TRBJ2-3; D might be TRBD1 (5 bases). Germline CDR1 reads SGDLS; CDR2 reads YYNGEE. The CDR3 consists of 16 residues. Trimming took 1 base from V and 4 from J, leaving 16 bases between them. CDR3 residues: CASSVTRALRADTQYF. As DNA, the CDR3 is TGTGCCAGCAGCGTAACCAGGGCCCTTCGTGCAGATACGCAGTATTTT. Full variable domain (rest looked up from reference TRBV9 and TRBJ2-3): DSGVTQTPKHLITATGQRVTLRCSPRSGDLSVYWYQQSLDQGLQFLIQYYNGEERAKGNILERFSAQQFPDLHSELNLSSLELGDSALYFCASSVTRALRADTQYFGPGTRLTVL.

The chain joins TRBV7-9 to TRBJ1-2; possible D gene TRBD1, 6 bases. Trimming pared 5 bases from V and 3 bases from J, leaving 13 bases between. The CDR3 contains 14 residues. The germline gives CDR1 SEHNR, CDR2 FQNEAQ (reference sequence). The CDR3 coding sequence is TGTGCCAGCAGCCGACCCAGGACAGACTATGGCTACACCTTC. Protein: CASSRPRTDYGYTF.